The text below deals with one TCR beta chain. Its matching antigen is unknown. The source of the sample is a study of cytomegalovirus exposure and HLA in healthy donors. Study results and limitations: Reported performance of the classifier showed diagnosis of cytomegalovirus status with high specificity and sensitivity. In a later analysis, compared with equally common non-associated chains, HLA-associated beta chains were more expanded.

Use of 60 Vbeta and 13 Jbeta primers characterized the PCR. Repertoires were generated with immunoSEQ multiplex PCR, while TCRdb's copy carries only in-frame clones and drops some. The table records approximately 90,000 clones, roughly 80% of them present only once. V was clipped by 4 bases and J by 3 bases; unmatched bases: 7. This CDR3 has 16 residues. From germline, CDR1 is MDHEN and CDR2 SYDVKM. Sequenced input: PBMCs. The clonotype originates from a middle-aged man in good health and CMV-seronegative. The genes are TRBV28 and TRBJ2-1; TRBD2 matches 9 bases. The chain's CDR3 is CASSSPSGMGYNEQFF. The CDR3 region has the DNA TGTGCCAGCAGTTCCCCTAGCGGGATGGGCTACAATGAGCAGTTCTTC.